The clone carrying this TCR beta chain appeared a few times. Its matching antigen is unknown. The sample comes from a study of blood T cells in healthy people across ages. For the second PCR, which ran for about 6 to 11 cycles, a sample-barcoded 5' primer and a J-beta primer mix were used. Via MiXCR, TCRdb re-called the 5' RACE reads, giving one row per CDR3 protein. The table has approximately 2,000,000 distinct CDR3 sequences, roughly 43% seen once. PBMCs, at least 6 million per sample, were isolated. The V segment lost 6 bases and the J segment 6 bases; nucleotides outside the gene matches: 5. The germline CDR1 and CDR2 sequences are MDHEN and SYDVKM. There are 13 residues in the CDR3. Study outcomes and limitations: Fewer expanded clones and more diversity marked long-lived versus aged donors. Diversity of TCR beta per million T cells declined in a roughly linear way with age.

This clonotype was obtained from a human donor in good health. The chain recombines TRBV28 with TRBJ1-5; TRBD1 aligns across 7 bases. The sequencing input was blood. DNA for the CDR3: TGTGCCAGCAGCTCAGGACAGGTTCAGCCCCAGCATTTT. Its protein is CASSSGQVQPQHF. The full variable domain, in which reference TRBV28 and TRBJ1-5 provide the parts outside the CDR3, is DVKVTQSSRYLVKRTGEKVFLECVQDMDHENMFWYRQDPGLGLRLIYFSYDVKMKEKGDIPEGYSVSREKKERFSLILESASTNQTSMYLCASSSGQVQPQHFGDGTRLSIL.